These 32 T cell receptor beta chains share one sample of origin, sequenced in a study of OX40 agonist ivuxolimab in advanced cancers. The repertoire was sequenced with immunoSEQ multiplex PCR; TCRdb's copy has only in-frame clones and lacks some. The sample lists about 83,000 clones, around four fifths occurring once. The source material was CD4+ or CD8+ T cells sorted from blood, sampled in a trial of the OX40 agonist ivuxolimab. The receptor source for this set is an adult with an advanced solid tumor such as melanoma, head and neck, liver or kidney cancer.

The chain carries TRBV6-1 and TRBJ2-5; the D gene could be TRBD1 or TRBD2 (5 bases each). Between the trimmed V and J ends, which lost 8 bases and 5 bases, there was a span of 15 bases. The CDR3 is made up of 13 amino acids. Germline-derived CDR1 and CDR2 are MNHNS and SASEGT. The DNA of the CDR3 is TGTGCCAGCTCTGGTCGCAGGGACGAGACCCAGTACTTC. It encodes CASSGRRDETQYF.

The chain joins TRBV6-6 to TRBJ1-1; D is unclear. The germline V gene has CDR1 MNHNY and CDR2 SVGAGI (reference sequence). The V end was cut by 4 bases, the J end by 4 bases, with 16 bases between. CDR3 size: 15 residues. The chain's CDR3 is CASSSQGDGSTEAFF. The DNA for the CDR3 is TGTGCCAGCAGTTCACAAGGAGACGGAAGCACTGAAGCTTTCTTT.

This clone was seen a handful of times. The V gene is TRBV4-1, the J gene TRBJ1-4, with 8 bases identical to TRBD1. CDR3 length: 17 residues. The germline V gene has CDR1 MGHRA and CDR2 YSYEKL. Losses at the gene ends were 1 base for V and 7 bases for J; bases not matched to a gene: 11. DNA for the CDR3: TGCGCCAGCAGCCAAGGCCAGGGGGCGCTTTCCAGTGAAAAACTGTTTTTT. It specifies CASSQGQGALSSEKLFF.

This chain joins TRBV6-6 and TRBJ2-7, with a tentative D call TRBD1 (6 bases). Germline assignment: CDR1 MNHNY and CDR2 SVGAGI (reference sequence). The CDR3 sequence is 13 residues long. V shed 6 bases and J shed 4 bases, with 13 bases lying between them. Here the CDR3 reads CASRENREYEQYF. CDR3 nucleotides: TGTGCCAGCAGAGAAAACAGGGAATACGAGCAGTACTTC.

This CDR3 reads CASSQTDRDNYGYTF. The CDR3 region has the DNA TGTGCCAGCAGCCAAACCGATAGGGATAACTATGGCTACACCTTC. This rearrangement joins TRBV7-2 to TRBJ1-2; D gene unclear. Deletions cut 5 bases from V and 1 base from J, with 14 bases between. This CDR3 region has 15 residues. The germline CDR1 and CDR2 sequences are SGHTA and FQGNSA.

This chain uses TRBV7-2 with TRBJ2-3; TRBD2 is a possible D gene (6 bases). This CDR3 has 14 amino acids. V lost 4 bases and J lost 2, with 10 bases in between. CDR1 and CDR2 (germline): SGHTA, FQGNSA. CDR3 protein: CASSYGTFTDTQYF. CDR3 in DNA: TGTGCCAGCAGCTATGGGACTTTCACAGATACGCAGTATTTT.

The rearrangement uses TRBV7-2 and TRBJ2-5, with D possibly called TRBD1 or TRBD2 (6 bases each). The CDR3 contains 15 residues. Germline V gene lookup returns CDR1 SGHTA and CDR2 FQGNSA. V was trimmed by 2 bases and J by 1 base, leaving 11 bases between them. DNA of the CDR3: TGTGCCAGCAGCTTAAGGGGGGTGATCCAAGAGACCCAGTACTTC. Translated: CASSLRGVIQETQYF.

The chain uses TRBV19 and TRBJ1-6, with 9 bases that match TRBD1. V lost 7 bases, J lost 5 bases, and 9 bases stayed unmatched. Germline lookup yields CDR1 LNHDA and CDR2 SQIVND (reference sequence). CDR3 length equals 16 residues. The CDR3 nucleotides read TGTGCCAGTAAAATACAGGGGGCTGTGGATAATTCACCCCTCCACTTT. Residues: CASKIQGAVDNSPLHF.

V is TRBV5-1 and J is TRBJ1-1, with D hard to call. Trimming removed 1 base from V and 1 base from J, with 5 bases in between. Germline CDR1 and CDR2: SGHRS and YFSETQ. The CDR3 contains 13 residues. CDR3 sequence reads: CASSLSANTEAFF. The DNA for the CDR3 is TGCGCCAGCAGCTTGTCCGCGAACACTGAAGCTTTCTTT. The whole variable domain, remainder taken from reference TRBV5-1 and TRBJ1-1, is KAGVTQTPRYLIKTRGQQVTLSCSPISGHRSVSWYQQTPGQGLQFLFEYFSETQRNKGNFPGRFSGRQFSNSRSEMNVSTLELGDSALYLCASSLSANTEAFFGQGTRLTVV.

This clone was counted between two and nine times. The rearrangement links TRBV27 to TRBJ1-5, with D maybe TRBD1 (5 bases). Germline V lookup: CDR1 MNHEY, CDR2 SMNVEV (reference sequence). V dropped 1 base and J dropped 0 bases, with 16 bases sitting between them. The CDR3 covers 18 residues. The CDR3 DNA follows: TGTGCCAGCAGTTTATGGGGTTGGGGGGGGGATAGCAATCAGCCCCAGCATTTT. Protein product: CASSLWGWGGDSNQPQHF.

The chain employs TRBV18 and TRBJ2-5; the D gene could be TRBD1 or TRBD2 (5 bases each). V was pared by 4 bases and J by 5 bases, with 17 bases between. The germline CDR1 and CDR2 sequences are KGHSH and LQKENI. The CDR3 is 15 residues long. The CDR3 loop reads CASSRTGRESETQYF. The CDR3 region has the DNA TGTGCCAGCTCACGGACGGGCAGGGAGAGCGAGACCCAGTACTTC.

The CDR3 DNA follows: TGTGCCAGCAGCCCGGCAGGGGGTGGTAATGAGCAGTTCTTC. It translates to CASSPAGGGNEQFF. This sequence joins TRBV28 and TRBJ2-1; TRBD1 matches at 7 bases. Germline-derived CDR1 and CDR2 are MDHEN and SYDVKM. V lost 6 bases to trimming and J lost 7 bases; unmatched junction nucleotides: 9. The CDR3 has 14 amino acids.

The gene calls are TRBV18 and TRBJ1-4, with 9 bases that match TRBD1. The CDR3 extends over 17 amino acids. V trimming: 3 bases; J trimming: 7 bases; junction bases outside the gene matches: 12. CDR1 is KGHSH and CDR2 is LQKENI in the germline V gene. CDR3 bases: TGTGCCAGCTCACCCGTTGGGACAGGGTTCGTGAGTGAAAAACTGTTTTTT. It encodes CASSPVGTGFVSEKLFF.

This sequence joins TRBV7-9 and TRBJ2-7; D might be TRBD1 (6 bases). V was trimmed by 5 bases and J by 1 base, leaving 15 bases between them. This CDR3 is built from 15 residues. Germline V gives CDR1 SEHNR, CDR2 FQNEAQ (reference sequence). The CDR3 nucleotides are TGTGCCAGCAGCAGCTGGACAGAGGTTTCCTACGAGCAGTACTTC. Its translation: CASSSWTEVSYEQYF.

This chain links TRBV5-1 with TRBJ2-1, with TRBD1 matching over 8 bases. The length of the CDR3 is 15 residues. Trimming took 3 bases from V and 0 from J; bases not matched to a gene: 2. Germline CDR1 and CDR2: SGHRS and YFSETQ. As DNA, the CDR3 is TGCGCCAGCAGCTGGGGGACAGGCTCCTACAATGAGCAGTTCTTC. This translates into CASSWGTGSYNEQFF.

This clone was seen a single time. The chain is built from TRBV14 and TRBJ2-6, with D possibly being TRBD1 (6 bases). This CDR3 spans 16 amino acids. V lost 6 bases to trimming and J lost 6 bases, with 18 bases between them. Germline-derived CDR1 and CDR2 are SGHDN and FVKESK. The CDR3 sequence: CASRSTGQRVANVLTF. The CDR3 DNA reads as TGTGCCAGCAGATCGACAGGTCAAAGGGTGGCCAACGTCCTGACTTTC.

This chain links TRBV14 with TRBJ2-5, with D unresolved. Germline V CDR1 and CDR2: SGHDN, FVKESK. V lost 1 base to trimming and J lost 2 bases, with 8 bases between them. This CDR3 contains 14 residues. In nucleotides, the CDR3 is TGTGCCAGCAGCCAAGTGGCAGGACAAGAGACCCAGTACTTC. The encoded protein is CASSQVAGQETQYF.

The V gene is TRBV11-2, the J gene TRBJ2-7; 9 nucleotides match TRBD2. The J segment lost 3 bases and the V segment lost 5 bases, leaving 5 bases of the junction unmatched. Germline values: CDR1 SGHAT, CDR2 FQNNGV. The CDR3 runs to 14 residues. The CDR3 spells CASSRGLAGYEQYF. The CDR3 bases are TGTGCCAGCAGCCGGGGACTAGCCGGCTACGAGCAGTACTTC.

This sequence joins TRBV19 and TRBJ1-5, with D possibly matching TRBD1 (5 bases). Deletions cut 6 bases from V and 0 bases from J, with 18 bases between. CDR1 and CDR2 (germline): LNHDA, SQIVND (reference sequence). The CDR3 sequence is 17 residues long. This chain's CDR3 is CASSPWKGTYSNQPQHF. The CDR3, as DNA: TGTGCCAGTAGCCCATGGAAGGGGACGTATAGCAATCAGCCCCAGCATTTT.

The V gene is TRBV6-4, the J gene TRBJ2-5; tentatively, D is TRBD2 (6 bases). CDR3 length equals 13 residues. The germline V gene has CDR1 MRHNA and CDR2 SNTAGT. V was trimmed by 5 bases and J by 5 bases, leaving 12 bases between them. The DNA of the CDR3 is TGTGCCAGCAGTCGGGACTTGGGGGAGACCCAGTACTTC. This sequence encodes CASSRDLGETQYF.

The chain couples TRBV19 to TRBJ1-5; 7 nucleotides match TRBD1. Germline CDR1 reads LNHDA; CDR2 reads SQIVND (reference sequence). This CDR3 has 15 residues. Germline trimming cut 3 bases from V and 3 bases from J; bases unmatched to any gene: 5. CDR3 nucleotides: TGTGCCAGTAGTATGAAAGGGGGCGACAATCAGCCCCAGCATTTT. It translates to CASSMKGGDNQPQHF.

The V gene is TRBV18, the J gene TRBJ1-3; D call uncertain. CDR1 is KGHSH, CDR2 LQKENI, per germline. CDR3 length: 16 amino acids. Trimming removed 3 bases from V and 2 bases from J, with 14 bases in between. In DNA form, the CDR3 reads TGTGCCAGCTCACCCAACGATCCGGGGACTGGAAACACCATATATTTT. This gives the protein CASSPNDPGTGNTIYF.

The CDR3 spells CAWSLPGPSIPYGYTF. CDR3 DNA sequence: TGTGCCTGGAGTCTGCCGGGACCCTCGATCCCTTATGGCTACACCTTC. The chain has TRBV30 and TRBJ1-2; possible D gene TRBD1, 5 bases. Germline lookup yields CDR1 GTSNPN and CDR2 SVGIG (reference sequence). This CDR3 contains 16 residues. The germline V and J ends were trimmed by 2 bases and 5 bases, with 21 bases remaining between them.

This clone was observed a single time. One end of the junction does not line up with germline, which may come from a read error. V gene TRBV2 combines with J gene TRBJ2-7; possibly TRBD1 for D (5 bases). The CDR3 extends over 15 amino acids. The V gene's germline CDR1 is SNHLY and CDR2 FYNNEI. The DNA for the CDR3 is TGTGCCGGCAGTGAAGCCAAGACAGCCGGCGTCGAGCAGTACTTC. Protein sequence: CAGSEAKTAGVEQYF.

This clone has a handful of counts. The chain's CDR3 is CASSDPLAGAIRDEQFF. CDR3 DNA sequence: TGTGCCAGCAGTGATCCGCTAGCGGGGGCCATCAGAGATGAGCAGTTCTTC. The chain employs TRBV2 and TRBJ2-1; 10 nucleotides line up with TRBD2. Germline-derived CDR1 and CDR2 are SNHLY and FYNNEI. V dropped 3 bases and J dropped 8; count of bases not matched to a gene: 13. This CDR3 is 17 amino acids long.

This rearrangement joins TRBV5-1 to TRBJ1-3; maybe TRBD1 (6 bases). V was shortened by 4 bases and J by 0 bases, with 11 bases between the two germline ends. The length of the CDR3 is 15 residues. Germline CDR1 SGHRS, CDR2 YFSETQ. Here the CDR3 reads CASSAGQTSGNTIYF. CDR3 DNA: TGCGCCAGCAGCGCAGGACAGACCTCTGGAAACACCATATATTTT.

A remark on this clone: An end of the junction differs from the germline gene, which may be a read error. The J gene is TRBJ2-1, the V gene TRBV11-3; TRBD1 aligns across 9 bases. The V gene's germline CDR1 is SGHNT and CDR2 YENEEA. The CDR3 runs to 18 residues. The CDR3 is CASSWDSGGTGSSNEQFF. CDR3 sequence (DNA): TGTGCCAGCAGCTGGGACTCCGGAGGGACAGGGTCCTCCAATGAGCAGTTCTTC. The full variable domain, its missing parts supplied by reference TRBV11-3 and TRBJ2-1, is EAGVVQSPRYKIIEKKQPVAFWCNPISGHNTLYWYLQNLGQGPELLIRYENEEAVDDSQLPKDRFSAERLKGVDSTLKIQPAELGDSAVYLCASSWDSGGTGSSNEQFFGPGTRLTVL.

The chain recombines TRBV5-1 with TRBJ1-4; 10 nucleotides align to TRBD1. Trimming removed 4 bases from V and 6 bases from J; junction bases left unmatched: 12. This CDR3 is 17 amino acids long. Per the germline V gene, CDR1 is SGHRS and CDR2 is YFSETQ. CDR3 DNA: TGCGCCAGCAGCCCGATGGAGTGGGGGACAGGGGATGAAAAACTGTTTTTT. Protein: CASSPMEWGTGDEKLFF. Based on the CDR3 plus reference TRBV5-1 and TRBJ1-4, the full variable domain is KAGVTQTPRYLIKTRGQQVTLSCSPISGHRSVSWYQQTPGQGLQFLFEYFSETQRNKGNFPGRFSGRQFSNSRSEMNVSTLELGDSALYLCASSPMEWGTGDEKLFFGSGTQLSVL.

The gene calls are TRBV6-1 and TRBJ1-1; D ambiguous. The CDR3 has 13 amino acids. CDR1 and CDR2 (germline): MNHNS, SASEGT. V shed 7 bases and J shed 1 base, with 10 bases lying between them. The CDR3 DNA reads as TGTGCCAGCACACGAACCAAGAACACTGAAGCTTTCTTT. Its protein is CASTRTKNTEAFF.

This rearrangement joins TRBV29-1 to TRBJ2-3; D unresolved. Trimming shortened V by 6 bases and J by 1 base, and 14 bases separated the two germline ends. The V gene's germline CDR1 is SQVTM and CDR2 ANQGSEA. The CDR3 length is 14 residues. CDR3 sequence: CSVDGPAGTDTQYF. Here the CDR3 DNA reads TGCAGCGTAGACGGGCCAGCCGGCACAGATACGCAGTATTTT.

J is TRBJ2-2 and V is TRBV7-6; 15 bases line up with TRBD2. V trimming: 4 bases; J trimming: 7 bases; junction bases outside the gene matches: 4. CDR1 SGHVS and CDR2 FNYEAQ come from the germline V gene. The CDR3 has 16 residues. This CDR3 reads CASSWTSGGAGGELFF. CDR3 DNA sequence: TGTGCCAGCAGCTGGACTAGCGGGGGGGCCGGCGGGGAGCTGTTTTTT.

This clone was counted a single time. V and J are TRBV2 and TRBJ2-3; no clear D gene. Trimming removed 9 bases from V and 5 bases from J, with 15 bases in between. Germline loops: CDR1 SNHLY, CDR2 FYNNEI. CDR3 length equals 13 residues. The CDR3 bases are TGTGCCAGTCCTTCCGCGGACGGAGATACGCAGTATTTT. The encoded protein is CASPSADGDTQYF.